This entry concerns a single TCR beta chain. Its antigen is currently not known. No base quality values were provided; no much bigger clone lies one nucleotide off. Collaborating institutions collected whole blood in K2EDTA tubes following their own protocols. For TCRbeta analysis, collaborator samples were shipped as frozen whole blood, as isolated PBMCs, or as DNA extracted from either sample type. The CDR3, from cysteine to phenylalanine, totals 12 residues. The read is trimmed to its CDR3 DNA, 36 bases read in frame from base 1. Via the germline V gene, CDR1 is MNHEY and CDR2 SVGEGT. Relative to germline, V is 6 bases shorter and J is 5 bases shorter, with 10 bases between their ends. The sample originates from a study of blood T cell repertoires in COVID-19 (TCRdb year 2020). In the study overall: Samples from collaborators originated in the United States, Italy and Spain and spanned both the acute and convalescent phases of COVID-19. The repertoires were made available in a free public database intended to serve as a resource for research on the immune response to SARS-CoV-2. Subjects who had been exposed to COVID-19, were actively infected with it, or had recovered from it provided the deeply sampled blood TCRbeta repertoires that made up the dataset. The prospective study material was composed of cDNA or gDNA derived from T cells, B-cell-depleted T cells, or PBMCs. Samples came from the ongoing ImmuneRACE study (first 160 participants) plus 1,254 subjects from 6 global collaborators. Where HLA class I and class II types were available, the types were taken from metadata supplied by the sample provider, not from assay-based typing. A de-identified subject ID, COVID-19 status, age in years and sex were almost always included in the sample metadata.

The immunoSEQ Assay, a bias-controlled multiplex PCR, was used to amplify TCRbeta CDR3 regions from genomic DNA. For the original study's pipeline: Nucleated cell counts per sample were estimated from amplification of reference gene primers within the assay. To quantify the absolute abundance of each unique TCRbeta CDR3 rearrangement, sequence reads were collapsed and filtered. For each sample, productive Simpson clonality was calculated as the square root of Simpson's diversity index over productive rearrangements. TCRdb re-hosts the immuneACCESS table, in-frame sequences only. Its copies lack some clones; in the studies checked, an unresolved V gene accounts for under half of them, and the cause for the rest is not known. The V and J calls and clone size were taken over from that table, and D and trimming were inferred from the DNA. For this sample the table gives about 120,000 clones, of which more than 65% were detected only once. Of the sample, around 1.5% is held by the ten largest clones.

Overall study results and their limits: How much clinical and demographic metadata was included differed by source and by participant, and the metadata was provided uncurated.

The rearranged chain carries TRBV6-2 or TRBV6-3 and TRBJ1-2; TRBD1 is a possible D gene, resting on 5 matching bases. This clonotype originated in a middle-aged man with acute or convalescent COVID-19. Input material: peripheral blood. The DNA sequence is as follows: TGTGCCAGCAGCCCCGACAGATATGGCTACACCTTC. This codes for CASSPDRYGYTF.